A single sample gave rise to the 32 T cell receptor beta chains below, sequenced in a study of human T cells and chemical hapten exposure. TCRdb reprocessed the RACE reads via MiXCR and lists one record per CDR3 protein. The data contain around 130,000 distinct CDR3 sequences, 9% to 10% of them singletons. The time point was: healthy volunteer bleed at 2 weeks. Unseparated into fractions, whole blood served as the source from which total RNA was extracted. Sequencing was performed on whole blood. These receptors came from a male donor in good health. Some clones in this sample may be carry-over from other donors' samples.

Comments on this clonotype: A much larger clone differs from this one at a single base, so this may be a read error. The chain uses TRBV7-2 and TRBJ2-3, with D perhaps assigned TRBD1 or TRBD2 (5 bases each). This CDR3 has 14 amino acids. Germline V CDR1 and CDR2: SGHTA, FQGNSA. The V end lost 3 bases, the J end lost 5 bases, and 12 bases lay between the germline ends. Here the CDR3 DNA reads TGTGCCAGCAGCTTTGGGGGACGCATAGATACGCAGTATTTT. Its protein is CASSFGGRIDTQYF.

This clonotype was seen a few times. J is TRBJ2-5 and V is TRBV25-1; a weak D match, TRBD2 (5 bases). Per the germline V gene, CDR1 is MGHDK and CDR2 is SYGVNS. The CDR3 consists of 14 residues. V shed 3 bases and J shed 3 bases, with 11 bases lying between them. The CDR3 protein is CASSDFPREETQYF. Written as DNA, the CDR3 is TGTGCCAGCAGTGATTTTCCGAGGGAAGAGACCCAGTACTTC.

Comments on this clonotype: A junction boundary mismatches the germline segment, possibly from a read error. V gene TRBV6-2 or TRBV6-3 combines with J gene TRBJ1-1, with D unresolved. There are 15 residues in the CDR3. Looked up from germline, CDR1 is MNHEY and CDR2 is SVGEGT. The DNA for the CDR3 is TGTGCCGGCAGTTCTCCCCAGCAGCGCGACACTGAAGCTTTCTTT. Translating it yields CAGSSPQQRDTEAFF.

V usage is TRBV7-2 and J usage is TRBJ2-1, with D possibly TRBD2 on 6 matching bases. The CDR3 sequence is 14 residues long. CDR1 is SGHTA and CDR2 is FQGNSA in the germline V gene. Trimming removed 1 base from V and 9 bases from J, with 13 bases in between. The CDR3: CASSLVPAGSEQFF. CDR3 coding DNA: TGTGCCAGCAGCTTAGTTCCGGCGGGGAGTGAGCAGTTCTTC.

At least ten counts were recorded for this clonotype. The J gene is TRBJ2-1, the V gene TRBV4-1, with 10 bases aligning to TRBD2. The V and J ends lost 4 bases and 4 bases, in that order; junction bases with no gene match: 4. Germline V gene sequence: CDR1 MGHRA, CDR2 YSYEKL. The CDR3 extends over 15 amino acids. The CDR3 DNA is TGCGCCAGCAGCCTAACTAGCGGGGAATACAATGAGCAGTTCTTC. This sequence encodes CASSLTSGEYNEQFF.

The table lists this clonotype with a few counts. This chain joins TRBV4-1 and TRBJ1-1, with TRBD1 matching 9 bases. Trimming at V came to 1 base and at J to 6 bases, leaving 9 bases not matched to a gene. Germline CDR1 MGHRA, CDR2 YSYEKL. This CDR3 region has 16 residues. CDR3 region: CASSQATLDRGAEAFF. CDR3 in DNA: TGCGCCAGCAGCCAAGCGACTCTCGACAGGGGGGCTGAAGCTTTCTTT.

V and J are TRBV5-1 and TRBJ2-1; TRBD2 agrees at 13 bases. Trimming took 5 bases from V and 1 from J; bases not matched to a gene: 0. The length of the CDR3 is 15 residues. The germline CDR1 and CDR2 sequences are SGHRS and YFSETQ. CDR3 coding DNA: TGCGCCAGCAGGACTAGCGGGGGGTCCTACAATGAGCAGTTCTTC. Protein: CASRTSGGSYNEQFF.

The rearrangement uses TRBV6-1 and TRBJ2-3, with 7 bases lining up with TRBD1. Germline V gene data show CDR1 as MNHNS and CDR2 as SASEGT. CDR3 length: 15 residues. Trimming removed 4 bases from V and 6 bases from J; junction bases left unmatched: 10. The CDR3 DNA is TGTGCCAGCAGTGTTCAGCAGGGGGTGATCGATACGCAGTATTTT. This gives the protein CASSVQQGVIDTQYF.

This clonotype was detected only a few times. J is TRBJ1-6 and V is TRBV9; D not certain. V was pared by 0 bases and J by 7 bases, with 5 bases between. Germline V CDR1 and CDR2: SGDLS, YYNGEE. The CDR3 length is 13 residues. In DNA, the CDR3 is TGTGCCAGCAGCGTAGTCAGGAATTCACCCCTCCACTTT. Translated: CASSVVRNSPLHF.

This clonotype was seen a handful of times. The CDR3 spells CASSYRRSTDTQYF. CDR3 DNA sequence: TGTGCCAGCAGTTACCGGAGGAGCACAGATACGCAGTATTTT. This sequence joins TRBV6-2 or TRBV6-3 and TRBJ2-3; perhaps TRBD2 as D (5 bases). This CDR3 region has 14 residues. Deletions cut 2 bases from V and 0 bases from J, with 6 bases between. CDR1 and CDR2 (germline): MNHEY, SVGEGT.

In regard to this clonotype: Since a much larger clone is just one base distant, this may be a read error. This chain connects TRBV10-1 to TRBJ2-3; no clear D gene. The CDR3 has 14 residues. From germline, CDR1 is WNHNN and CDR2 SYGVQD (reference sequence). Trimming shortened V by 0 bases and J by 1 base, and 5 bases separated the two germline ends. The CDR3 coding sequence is TGCGCCAGCAGTGAGTCAGTAGGCACAGATACGCAGTATTTT. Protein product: CASSESVGTDTQYF.

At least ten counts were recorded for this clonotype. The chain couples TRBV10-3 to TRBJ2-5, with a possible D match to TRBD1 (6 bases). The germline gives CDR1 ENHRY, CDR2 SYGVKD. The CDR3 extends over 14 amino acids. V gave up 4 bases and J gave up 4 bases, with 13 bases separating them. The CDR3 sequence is CAISAAGELETQYF. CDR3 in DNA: TGTGCCATCAGTGCCGCAGGGGAACTAGAGACCCAGTACTTC.

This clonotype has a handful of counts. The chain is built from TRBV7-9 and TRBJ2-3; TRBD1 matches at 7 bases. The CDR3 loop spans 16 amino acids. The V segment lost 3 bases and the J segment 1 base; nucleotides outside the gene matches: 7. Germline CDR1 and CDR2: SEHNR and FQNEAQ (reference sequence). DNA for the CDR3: TGTGCCAGCAGCTTCCGTCGACAGGGTGGCACAGATACGCAGTATTTT. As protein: CASSFRRQGGTDTQYF. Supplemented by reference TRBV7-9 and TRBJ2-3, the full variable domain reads DTGVSQNPRHKITKRGQNVTFRCDPISEHNRLYWYRQTLGQGPEFLTYFQNEAQLEKSRLLSDRFSAERPKGSFSTLEIQRTEQGDSAMYLCASSFRRQGGTDTQYFGPGTRLTVL.

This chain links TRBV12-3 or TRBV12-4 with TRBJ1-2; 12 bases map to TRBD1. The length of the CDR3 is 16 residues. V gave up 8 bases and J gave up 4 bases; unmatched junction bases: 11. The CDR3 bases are TGTGCCAGCGATGGGACAGGGGGCTCCCCTTTCTATGGCTACACCTTC. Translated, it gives CASDGTGGSPFYGYTF.

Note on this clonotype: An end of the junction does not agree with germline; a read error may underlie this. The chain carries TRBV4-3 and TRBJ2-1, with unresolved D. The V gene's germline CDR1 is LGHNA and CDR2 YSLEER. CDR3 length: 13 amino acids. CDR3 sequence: CASSQDVTSVLVF. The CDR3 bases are TGCGCCAGCAGCCAAGATGTCACTTCAGTACTGGTCTTC.

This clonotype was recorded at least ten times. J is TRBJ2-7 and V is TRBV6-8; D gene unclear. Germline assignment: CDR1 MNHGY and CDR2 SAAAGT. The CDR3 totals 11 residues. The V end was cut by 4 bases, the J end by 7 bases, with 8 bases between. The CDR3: CASSFLREQYF. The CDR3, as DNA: TGTGCCAGCAGTTTCCTGAGGGAGCAGTACTTC.

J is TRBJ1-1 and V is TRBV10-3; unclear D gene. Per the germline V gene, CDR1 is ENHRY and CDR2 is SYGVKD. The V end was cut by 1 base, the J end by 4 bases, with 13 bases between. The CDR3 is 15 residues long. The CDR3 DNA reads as TGTGCCATCAGTGAGTTCGGCGGGATTGGCACTGAAGCTTTCTTT. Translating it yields CAISEFGGIGTEAFF.

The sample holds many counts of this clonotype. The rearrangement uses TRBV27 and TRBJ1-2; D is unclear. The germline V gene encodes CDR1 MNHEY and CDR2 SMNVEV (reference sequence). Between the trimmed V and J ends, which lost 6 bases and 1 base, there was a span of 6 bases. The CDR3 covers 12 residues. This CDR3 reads CASRRGNYGYTF. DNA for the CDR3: TGTGCCAGCAGGCGGGGTAACTATGGCTACACCTTC.

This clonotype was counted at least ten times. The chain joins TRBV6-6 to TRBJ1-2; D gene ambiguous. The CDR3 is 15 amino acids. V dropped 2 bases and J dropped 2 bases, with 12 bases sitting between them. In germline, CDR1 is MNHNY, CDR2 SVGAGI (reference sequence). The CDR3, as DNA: TGTGCCAGCAGTTACACCCTGACGCAGAACTATGGCTACACCTTC. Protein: CASSYTLTQNYGYTF.

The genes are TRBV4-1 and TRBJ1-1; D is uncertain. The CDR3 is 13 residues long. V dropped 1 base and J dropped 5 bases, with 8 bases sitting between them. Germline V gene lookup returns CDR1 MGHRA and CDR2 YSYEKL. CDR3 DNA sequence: TGCGCCAGCAGCCAAGCTTTAGGGACTGAAGCTTTCTTT. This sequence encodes CASSQALGTEAFF.

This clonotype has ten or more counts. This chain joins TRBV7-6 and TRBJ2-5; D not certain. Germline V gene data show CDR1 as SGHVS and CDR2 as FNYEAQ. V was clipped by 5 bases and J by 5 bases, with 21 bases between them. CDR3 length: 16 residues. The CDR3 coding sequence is TGTGCCAGCAGCCTAGGGAACACAGAACGGGCGGAGACCCAGTACTTC. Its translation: CASSLGNTERAETQYF.

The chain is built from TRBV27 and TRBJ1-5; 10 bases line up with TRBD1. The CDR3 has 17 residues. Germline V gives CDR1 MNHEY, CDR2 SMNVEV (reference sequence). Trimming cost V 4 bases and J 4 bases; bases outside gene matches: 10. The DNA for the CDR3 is TGTGCCAGCAGTTCCCTCGAGGGACAGGGGACTAATCAGCCCCAGCATTTT. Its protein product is CASSSLEGQGTNQPQHF.

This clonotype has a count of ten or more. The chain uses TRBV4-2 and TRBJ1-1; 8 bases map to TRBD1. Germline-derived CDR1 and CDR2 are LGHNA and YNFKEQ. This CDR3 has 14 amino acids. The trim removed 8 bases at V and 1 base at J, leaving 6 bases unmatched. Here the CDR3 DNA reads TGTGCCAGCGGGGGACAGGAAACGAACACTGAAGCTTTCTTT. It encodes CASGGQETNTEAFF.

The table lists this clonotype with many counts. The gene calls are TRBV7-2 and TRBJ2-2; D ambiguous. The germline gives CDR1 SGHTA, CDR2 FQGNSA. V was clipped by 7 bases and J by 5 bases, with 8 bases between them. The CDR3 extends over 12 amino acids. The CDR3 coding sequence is TGTGCCAGCACCCTTAATACCGGGGAGCTGTTTTTT. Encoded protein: CASTLNTGELFF.

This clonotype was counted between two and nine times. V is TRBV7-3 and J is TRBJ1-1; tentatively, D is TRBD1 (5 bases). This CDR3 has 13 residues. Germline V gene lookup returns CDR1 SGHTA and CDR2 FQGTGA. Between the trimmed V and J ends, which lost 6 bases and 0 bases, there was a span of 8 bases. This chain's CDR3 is CASRDKLNTEAFF. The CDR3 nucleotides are TGTGCCAGCAGGGACAAACTGAACACTGAAGCTTTCTTT.

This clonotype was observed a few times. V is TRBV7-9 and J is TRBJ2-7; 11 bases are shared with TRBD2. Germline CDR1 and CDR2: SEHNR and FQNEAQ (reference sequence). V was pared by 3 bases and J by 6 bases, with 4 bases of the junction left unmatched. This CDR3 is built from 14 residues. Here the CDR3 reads CASSFSGRASEQYF. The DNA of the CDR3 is TGTGCCAGCAGCTTTAGCGGGAGGGCCTCCGAGCAGTACTTC.

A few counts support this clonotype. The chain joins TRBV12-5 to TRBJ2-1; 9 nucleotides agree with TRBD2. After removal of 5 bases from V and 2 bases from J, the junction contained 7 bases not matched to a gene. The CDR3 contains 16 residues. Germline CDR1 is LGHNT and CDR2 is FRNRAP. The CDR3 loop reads CASGPLIAGAYNEQFF. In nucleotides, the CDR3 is TGTGCTAGTGGTCCCCTCATAGCGGGAGCCTACAATGAGCAGTTCTTC.

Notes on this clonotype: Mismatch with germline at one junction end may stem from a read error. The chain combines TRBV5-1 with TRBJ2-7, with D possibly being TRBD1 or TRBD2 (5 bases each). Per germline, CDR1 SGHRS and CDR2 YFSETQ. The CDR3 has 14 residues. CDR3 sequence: CVSSLQRGAYEQYF. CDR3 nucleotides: TGCGTCAGCAGCTTGCAGAGGGGAGCCTACGAGCAGTACTTC.

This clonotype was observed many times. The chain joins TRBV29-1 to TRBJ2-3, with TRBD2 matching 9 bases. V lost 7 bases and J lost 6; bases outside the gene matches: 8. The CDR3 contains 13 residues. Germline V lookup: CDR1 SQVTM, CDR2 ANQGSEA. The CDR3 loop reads CSASAGGPDTQYF. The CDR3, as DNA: TGCAGCGCGTCCGCGGGAGGGCCCGATACGCAGTATTTT.

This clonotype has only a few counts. CDR3 region: CAISELEAGGTGQPQHF. Here the CDR3 DNA reads TGTGCCATCAGTGAGTTAGAAGCGGGGGGTACGGGTCAGCCCCAGCATTTT. The chain carries TRBV10-3 and TRBJ1-5; D might be TRBD1 (5 bases). Trimming took off 1 base at V and 6 bases at J, with 19 bases between the two ends. This CDR3 spans 17 amino acids. Germline V lookup: CDR1 ENHRY, CDR2 SYGVKD.

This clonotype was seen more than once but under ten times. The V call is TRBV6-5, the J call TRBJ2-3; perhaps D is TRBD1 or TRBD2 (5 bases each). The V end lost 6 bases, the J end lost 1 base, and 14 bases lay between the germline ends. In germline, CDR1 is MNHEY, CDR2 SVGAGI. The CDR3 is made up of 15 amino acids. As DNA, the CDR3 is TGTGCCAGCAGGACGGGACCGCCAGGCACAGATACGCAGTATTTT. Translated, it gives CASRTGPPGTDTQYF.

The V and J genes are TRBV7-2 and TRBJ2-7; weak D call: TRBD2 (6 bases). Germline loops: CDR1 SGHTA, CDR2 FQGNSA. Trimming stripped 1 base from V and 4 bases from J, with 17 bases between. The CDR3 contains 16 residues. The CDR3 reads CASSLEPTRRKYEQYF. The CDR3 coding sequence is TGTGCCAGCAGCTTAGAACCGACTAGGAGAAAGTACGAGCAGTACTTC.